The TCR beta chain under discussion was sequenced for a study of memory CD4+ T cells and cytomegalovirus serostatus (dated by TCRdb to between 2018 and 2021). In terms of the full investigation: A total of around 35 healthy Belgian adults, of whom 9 were CMV seropositive and approximately 24 were CMV seronegative, were included in the cohort. To replicate a published TCR-based CMV serostatus classifier, the researchers sequenced the CD4+ memory TCRbeta repertoires of a Belgian cohort whose cytomegalovirus serostatus was known.

The research as a whole found: A median bootstrapped AUC of about 0.95 with a 95% CI of 0.76-1.00 was achieved on the Belgian cohort by the original-framework classifier. Only CD4+CD45RO+ memory cells were sequenced, in contrast to the original study, which included naive and memory CD4+ and CD8+ populations. CMV serostatus prediction reached a median bootstrapped AUC of 0.95 with the original framework and 0.91 with a US-trained random forest. Of around 160 previously reported CMV-associated TCRbeta sequences, 67 appeared in the CD4+ memory repertoires, each in one to five individuals. The results were interpreted as suggesting that the CMV-associated TCR signature is largely present in the CD4+ memory repertoire.

Single viable CD3+CD4+CD8-CD45RO+ cells were sorted as memory CD4+ T cells on a FACSAria II. CMV serostatus was determined using a Roche Elecsys assay that detects serum IgG against CMV pp150, pp28, p38 and p52. Following thawing, total CD4+ T cells were enriched through positive selection using CD4 magnetic microbeads. Samples originated from another study that specifically interrogated the CD4+ T cell memory repertoire. Following standard operating procedures, peripheral blood mononuclear cells were isolated and cryopreserved, while serum was kept at -80 degrees C. The staining relied on CD3-PerCP (BW264/56), CD4-APC (RPA-T4), CD45RO-PE (UCHT1) and CD8-Pacific Orange (3B5) antibodies, and Sytox blue was used to exclude non-viable cells. The Quick-DNA Microprep Kit was used to extract genomic DNA from the sorted cells. Amplification of TCRbeta DNA was done with the immunoSEQ hsTCRbeta kit, following the protocol from the manufacturer. TCRbeta libraries were sequenced on an Illumina MiSeq instrument. On the authors' methods: After out-of-frame sequences were removed, 2 million to 2.5 million distinct TCRbeta sequences remained, averaging approximately 67,000 per individual. Each individual was scored according to the count of roughly 160 previously reported CMV-associated TCRbeta sequences and the total productive distinct TCRbeta count. A beta-binomial model was reimplemented in Python, and scikit-learn random forests with default parameters were trained on US cohort data. Classifier performance on the Belgian cohort was summarized as median AUC with percentile confidence intervals calculated over 10,000 bootstrap iterations. This is the immuneACCESS table as TCRdb keeps it, with only in-frame sequences that have V and J called. A part of the clones is gone; compared with another copy, unresolved V genes explain less than half, and the rest is unexplained. D and trimming were read from the DNA, whereas the V and J calls and clone size are those reported in that table. Present in this sample are just under 40,000 clones, around 79% of which were seen just once. Clones ranked in the top ten supply about 0.73% of the sample.

This clone was recorded a few times. Its antigen specificity is not known. No base quality values were provided; no much bigger clone lies one nucleotide off. The V and J ends are trimmed by 4 bases and 5 bases, leaving 5 bases between them. As encoded in the germline V gene (reference sequence), CDR1 is DFQATT while CDR2 is SNEGSKA. Inclusive of the bounding cysteine and phenylalanine, the CDR3 is 10 residues long. Only CDR3 DNA is held: 30 bases, read in frame from base 1. This receptor was obtained from an adult in good health and CMV-seronegative. The chain is assembled from TRBV20-1 and TRBJ1-1, with no confidently assigned D gene. The sample comprised memory CD4+ T cells from blood. The base sequence is TGCAGTGCTACCGGGACTGAAGCTTTCTTT. This gives the protein CSATGTEAFF.